The clone carrying this T cell receptor (beta chain) is deemed large. Alpha and beta chains were covered, as first-strand cDNA relied on TRAV- and TRBV-specific primers. Over 20 PCR cycles, TCRs were amplified from a constant-region primer and V-primer adapter. Researchers amplified the isolated mRNA using in vitro transcription. A single record per CDR3 protein comes from TCRdb applying MiXCR to the reads. Of 75,000 to 95,000 distinct CDR3 sequences in the sample, approximately 17% were seen once. In germline, CDR1 is SGHAT, CDR2 FQNNGV. Trimming cost V 8 bases and J 4 bases; bases outside gene matches: 4. The CDR3 loop spans 13 amino acids. Time point described: before trial treatment. Along with nivolumab and ipilimumab, donors received aspirin, low-dose cyclophosphamide and low-dose radiotherapy. This entry comes from a study of low-dose radiotherapy and immunotherapy resistance in tumors. Overall study context: Intravenous administration to patients comprised nivolumab at 240 mg every two weeks and ipilimumab at 1 mg/kg every six weeks. On a schedule of every two weeks, intravenous cyclophosphamide at a dose of 200 mg/m2 was delivered one day before each radiation and immunotherapy administration.

Sequencing was performed on PBMCs, taken before treatment. The rearrangement uses TRBV11-2 and TRBJ2-7; 11 bases map to TRBD2. This clonotype originated in a male donor with prostate cancer. The CDR3 DNA reads as TGTGCCAGCGTACTAGCGGGAGATTACGAGCAGTACTTC. Translated: CASVLAGDYEQYF. The entire variable domain, with the rest obtained from reference TRBV11-2 and TRBJ2-7, is as follows: EAGVAQSPRYKIIEKRQSVAFWCNPISGHATLYWYQQILGQGPKLLIQFQNNGVVDDSQLPKDRFSAERLKGVDSTLKIQPAKLEDSAVYLCASVLAGDYEQYFGPGTRLTVT.